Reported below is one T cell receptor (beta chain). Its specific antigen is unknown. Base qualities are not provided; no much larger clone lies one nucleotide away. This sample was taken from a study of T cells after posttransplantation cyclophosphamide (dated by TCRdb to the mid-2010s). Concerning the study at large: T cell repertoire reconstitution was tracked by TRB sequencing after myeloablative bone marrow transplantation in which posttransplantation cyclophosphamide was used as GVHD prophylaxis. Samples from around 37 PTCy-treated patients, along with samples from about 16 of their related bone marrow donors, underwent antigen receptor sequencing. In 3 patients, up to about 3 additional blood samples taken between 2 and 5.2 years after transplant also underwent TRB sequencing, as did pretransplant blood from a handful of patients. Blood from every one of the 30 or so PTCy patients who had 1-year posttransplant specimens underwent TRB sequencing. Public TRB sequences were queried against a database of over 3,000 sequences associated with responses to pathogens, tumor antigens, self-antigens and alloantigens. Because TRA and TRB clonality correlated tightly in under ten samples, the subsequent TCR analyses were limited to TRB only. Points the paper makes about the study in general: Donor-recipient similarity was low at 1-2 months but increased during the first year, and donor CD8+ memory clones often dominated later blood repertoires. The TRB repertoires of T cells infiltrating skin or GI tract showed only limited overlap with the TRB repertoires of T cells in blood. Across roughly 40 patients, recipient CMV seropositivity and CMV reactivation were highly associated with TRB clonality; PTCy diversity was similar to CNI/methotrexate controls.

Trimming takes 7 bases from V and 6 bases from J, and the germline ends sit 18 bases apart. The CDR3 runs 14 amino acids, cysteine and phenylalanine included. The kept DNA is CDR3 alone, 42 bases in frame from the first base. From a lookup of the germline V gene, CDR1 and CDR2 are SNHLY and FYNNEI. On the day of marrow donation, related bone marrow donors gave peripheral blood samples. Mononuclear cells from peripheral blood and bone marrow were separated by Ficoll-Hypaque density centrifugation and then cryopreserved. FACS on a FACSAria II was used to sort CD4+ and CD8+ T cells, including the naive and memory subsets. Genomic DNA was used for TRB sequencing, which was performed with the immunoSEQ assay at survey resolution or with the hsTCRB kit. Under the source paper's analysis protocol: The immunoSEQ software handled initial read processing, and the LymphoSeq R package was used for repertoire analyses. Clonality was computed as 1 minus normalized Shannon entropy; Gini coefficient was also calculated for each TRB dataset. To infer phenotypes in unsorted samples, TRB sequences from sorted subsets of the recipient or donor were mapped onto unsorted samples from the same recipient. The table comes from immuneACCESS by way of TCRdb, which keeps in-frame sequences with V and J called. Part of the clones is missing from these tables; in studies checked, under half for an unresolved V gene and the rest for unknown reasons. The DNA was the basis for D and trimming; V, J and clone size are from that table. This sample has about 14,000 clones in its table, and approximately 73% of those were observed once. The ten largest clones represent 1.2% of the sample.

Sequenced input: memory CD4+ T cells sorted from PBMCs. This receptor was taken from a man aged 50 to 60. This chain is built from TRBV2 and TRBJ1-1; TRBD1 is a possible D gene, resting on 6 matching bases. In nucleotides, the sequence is TGTGCCAGCAAAAGACTCGACAGGAATTCTGAAGCTTTCTTT. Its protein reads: CASKRLDRNSEAFF.